These 6 T cell receptor beta chains were sequenced from one sample in a study of long-term antiretroviral therapy in people with HIV. Version v3.0 of the immunoSEQ assay was performed at survey level. The method was immunoSEQ multiplex PCR; TCRdb's version includes in-frame clones alone and lacks a portion of them. The sample holds 23,000 or so clones, 75% to 90% seen once. Sequencing used unsorted PBMCs, obtained 0.4 years after starting antiretroviral therapy. Every receptor here comes from a man in his fifties with HIV.

The rearrangement links TRBV28 to TRBJ2-7; 7 bases agree with TRBD1. Germline CDR1 reads MDHEN; CDR2 reads SYDVKM. V lost 5 bases to trimming and J lost 9 bases; unmatched junction nucleotides: 16. This CDR3 has 15 residues. The CDR3 region has the DNA TGTGCCAGCAGTCTCACTGACAGGGCCGGGCTCGGGCAGTACTTC. Translating it yields CASSLTDRAGLGQYF.

The chain couples TRBV6-5 to TRBJ1-1; D uncertain. The CDR3 covers 15 residues. CDR1 is MNHEY, CDR2 SVGAGI, per germline. V was trimmed by 5 bases and J by 0 bases, leaving 13 bases between them. The CDR3, as DNA: TGTGCCAGCAGTCCTTCGGGTACGCTGAACACTGAAGCTTTCTTT. The encoded protein is CASSPSGTLNTEAFF.

This clone was recorded once. The J gene is TRBJ2-7, the V gene TRBV19, with D perhaps matching TRBD2 (6 bases). The V gene lost 11 bases and the J gene lost 2 bases, with 13 bases spanning the gap. CDR3 length: 12 residues. Germline lookup yields CDR1 LNHDA and CDR2 SQIVND (reference sequence). The CDR3 is CAVGTGAYEQYF. The CDR3 DNA follows: TGTGCCGTCGGGACTGGGGCCTACGAGCAGTACTTC.

The chain couples TRBV10-3 to TRBJ1-1; D remains unclear. CDR1 and CDR2 (germline): ENHRY, SYGVKD. CDR3 length equals 12 residues. Trimming removed 7 bases from V and 1 base from J, with 7 bases in between. The chain's CDR3 is CAINEGNTEAFF. The DNA for the CDR3 is TGTGCCATCAACGAGGGGAACACTGAAGCTTTCTTT.

This sequence joins TRBV11-2 and TRBJ1-2, with 8 bases aligning to TRBD1. Germline V gives CDR1 SGHAT, CDR2 FQNNGV. With 1 base clipped from V and 4 bases from J, the junction kept 2 bases outside the gene matches. The CDR3 is 14 amino acids. CDR3 DNA: TGTGCCAGCAGCTTAGTCGACAGGGGCTATGGCTACACCTTC. Translating gives CASSLVDRGYGYTF.

The gene calls are TRBV28 and TRBJ1-3; D call uncertain. The CDR3 covers 14 residues. Germline CDR1 MDHEN, CDR2 SYDVKM. Trimming shortened V by 6 bases and J by 4 bases, and 13 bases separated the two germline ends. Here the CDR3 DNA reads TGTGCCAGCAGGCCTCCTGGCCGCGGAAACACCATATATTTT. Encoded protein: CASRPPGRGNTIYF.